This is a list of T cell receptor beta chains from one sample in a study of shared clonotypes between healthy human individuals. Generated by immunoSEQ multiplex PCR, the TCRdb table keeps only in-frame clones and is missing some. This table has about 600,000 clones, 97% appearing once. Sequences were obtained from naive CD4+ T cells sorted from blood. All receptors derive from a woman aged 30 to 39 in good health. Each CDR3 is given with its conserved first and last residue. A D gene is named only where the DNA matches it firmly. The listing skips clone size in some rows; elsewhere it reads once, few, many or a size class.

J	V	size	D	CDR3	DNA
TRBJ1-3	TRBV6-1	-	-	CASIRPVDTIYF	TGTGCCAGCATCAGACCCGTGGACACCATATATTTT
TRBJ1-1	TRBV6-1	-	-	CASSGPSRGGAGEAFF	TGTGCCAGCAGTGGACCGTCGCGTGGAGGGGCCGGTGAAGCTTTCTTT
TRBJ1-5	TRBV15	-	-	CATSRGLSPGYILFFQPQHF	TGTGCCACCAGCAGAGGACTCAGCCCGGGTTATATCCTCTTCTTCCAGCCCCAGCATTTT
TRBJ2-7	TRBV7-9	-	-	CASRPQQGNYEQYF	TGTGCCAGCAGACCCCAACAGGGTAACTACGAGCAGTACTTC
TRBJ2-7	TRBV6-6	-	-	CASSYSSPPGAPYF	TGTGCCAGCAGTTATTCAAGCCCCCCTGGGGCCCCGTACTTC
TRBJ2-3	TRBV28	-	-	CASSQLGRVDTDTQYF	TGTGCCAGCAGCCAACTAGGTCGAGTTGACACAGATACGCAGTATTTT
TRBJ2-7	TRBV5-6	-	-	CASSLGAGTVYYEQYF	TGTGCCAGCAGCTTGGGGGCCGGGACGGTCTACTACGAGCAGTACTTC
TRBJ1-3	TRBV29-1	-	-	CSVSGTLPSGNTIYF	TGCAGCGTGTCCGGGACATTGCCCTCTGGAAACACCATATATTTT
TRBJ1-5	TRBV5-1	-	-	CASSLDGNQPQHF	TGCGCCAGCAGCTTGGACGGGAATCAGCCCCAGCATTTT
TRBJ2-1	TRBV5-6	-	TRBD2	CASTLVISGLTFF	TGTGCCAGCACCTTGGTTATCTCGGGACTAACATTCTTC
TRBJ2-7	TRBV18	once	TRBD1	CASSPSPGQGFDEQYF	TGTGCCAGCTCACCTAGCCCGGGACAGGGCTTCGACGAGCAGTACTTC
TRBJ1-1	TRBV19	-	-	CASSTMGGRGTEAFF	TGTGCCAGTAGTACAATGGGGGGGCGAGGCACTGAAGCTTTCTTT
TRBJ2-2	TRBV6-5	-	TRBD1	CASTPGTGITGELFF	TGTGCCAGCACCCCCGGGACAGGGATAACCGGGGAGCTGTTTTTT
TRBJ2-2	TRBV5-1	-	TRBD1	CASSGTGDWRTGELFF	TGCGCCAGCAGTGGGACAGGGGATTGGCGCACCGGGGAGCTGTTTTTT
TRBJ2-6	TRBV19	-	-	CAAAPGSSGANVLTF	TGTGCCGCGGCCCCCGGCAGCTCTGGGGCCAACGTCCTGACTTTC
TRBJ2-6	TRBV7-8	-	-	CASRSQRSGANVLTF	TGTGCCAGCAGGTCACAGAGATCTGGGGCCAACGTCCTGACTTTC
TRBJ1-3	TRBV2	-	-	CASSSDSGNTIYF	TGTGCCAGCAGTTCGGACAGTGGAAACACCATATATTTT
TRBJ1-1	TRBV19	-	-	CASSITVNTEAFF	TGTGCCAGTAGTATAACAGTGAACACTGAAGCTTTCTTT
TRBJ2-1	TRBV9	-	-	CASSAVLATNEQFF	TGTGCCAGCAGCGCCGTCCTAGCAACGAATGAGCAGTTCTTC
TRBJ2-7	TRBV28	-	-	CASLELGRSSYEQYF	TGTGCCAGCCTGGAACTAGGGCGGAGCTCCTACGAGCAGTACTTC
TRBJ1-6	TRBV25-1	-	-	CASSETGSDSPLHF	TGTGCCAGCAGTGAAACAGGGTCTGATTCACCCCTCCACTTT
TRBJ2-2	TRBV5-5	once	-	CASSLVVIVGGINTGELFF	TGTGCCAGCAGCTTGGTAGTCATCGTTGGGGGGATTAACACCGGGGAGCTGTTTTTT